The text below deals with one T cell receptor (beta chain). Several immunoSEQ plates received, in even portions, the genomic DNA of each subset. Unsorted PBMC DNA was run through sequencing on ten immunoSEQ deep assay plates. Authors' analysis steps: Filtering differed since immunoSEQ provided only junctions, with no quality scores. Sequenced by immunoSEQ multiplex PCR; TCRdb stores in-frame clones only, minus some. That table supplies the V and J calls and clone size; D and trimming were determined from the DNA. The sample records about half a million clones, about 72% being singletons. The entry originates in a study of shared clonotypes between healthy human individuals. Germline V gene data show CDR1 as SGHTS and CDR2 as YDEGEE. V was cut by 5 bases and J by 6 bases, with 33 bases left in between. The length of the CDR3 is 20 residues.

The receptor comes from a woman aged 40 to 50 in good health. Some clones in this sample may be carry-over from other donors' samples. The chain joins TRBV5-8 to TRBJ2-1; D is unclear. The sample was PBMCs. DNA of the CDR3: TGTGCCAGCAGTCAAGGGTCGGGCCCATCAGCCCGGTATTTATTCAATGAGCAGTTCTTC. Translated: CASSQGSGPSARYLFNEQFF.